This entry describes one T cell receptor beta chain. The target antigen is unknown. Noted time point: patch test 1, 2 weeks after DPC sensitization. Treatment meaning: therapeutic diphenylcyclopropenone sensitization with weekly scalp DPC. Unique molecular identifiers were attached to individual cDNA molecules during library preparation. TCRdb fed the RACE reads into MiXCR, producing one record per CDR3 protein. Among some 87,000 distinct CDR3 sequences listed, approximately 10% were seen once. Germline loops: CDR1 SGHVS, CDR2 FQNEAQ. V was clipped by 5 bases and J by 0 bases, with 15 bases between them. The CDR3 extends over 16 amino acids. The source of the sample is a study of human T cells and chemical hapten exposure. About the research overall: Largely, small differences in pooled library volume made per-sample TCR yields vary. Study-wide results and caveats: It should be noted that donors had alopecia, so their immune response may differ from healthy people's.

Sequenced here: whole blood, sampled in connection with sensitization to the hapten diphenylcyclopropenone (DPC). This chain connects TRBV7-8 to TRBJ2-3; the D call may be TRBD1 or TRBD2 (6 bases each). The TCR was taken from a woman between 45 and 65 years old with alopecia areata. Some clones in this sample may be carry-over from other donors' samples. The CDR3 here is CASSRSKGGSTDTQYF. The CDR3 nucleotides are TGTGCCAGCAGCAGAAGCAAGGGGGGCAGCACAGATACGCAGTATTTT. The full variable domain, with the rest looked up from reference TRBV7-8 and TRBJ2-3, is GAGVSQSPRYKVAKRGQDVALRCDPISGHVSLFWYQQALGQGPEFLTYFQNEAQLDKSGLPSDRFFAERPEGSVSTLKIQRTQQEDSAVYLCASSRSKGGSTDTQYFGPGTRLTVL.